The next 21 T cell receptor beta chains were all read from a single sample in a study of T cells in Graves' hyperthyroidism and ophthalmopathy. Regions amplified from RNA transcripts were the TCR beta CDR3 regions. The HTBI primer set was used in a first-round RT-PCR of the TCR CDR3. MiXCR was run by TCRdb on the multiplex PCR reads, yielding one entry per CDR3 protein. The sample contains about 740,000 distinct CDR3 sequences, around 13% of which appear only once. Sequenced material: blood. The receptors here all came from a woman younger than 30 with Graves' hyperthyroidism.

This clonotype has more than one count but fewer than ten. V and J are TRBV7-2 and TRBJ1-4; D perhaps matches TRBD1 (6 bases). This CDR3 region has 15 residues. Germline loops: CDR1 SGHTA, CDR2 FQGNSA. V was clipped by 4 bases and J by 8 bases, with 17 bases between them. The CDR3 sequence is CASSSTQGLEEKLFF. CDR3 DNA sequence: TGTGCCAGCAGCTCCACACAGGGATTAGAGGAAAAACTGTTTTTT.

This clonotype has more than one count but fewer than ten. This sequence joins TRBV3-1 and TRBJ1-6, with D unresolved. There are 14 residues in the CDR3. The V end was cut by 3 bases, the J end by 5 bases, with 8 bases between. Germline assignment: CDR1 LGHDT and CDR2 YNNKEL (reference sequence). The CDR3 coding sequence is TGTGCCAGCAGCCAGAGGCAGAATAATTCACCCCTCCACTTT. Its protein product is CASSQRQNNSPLHF.

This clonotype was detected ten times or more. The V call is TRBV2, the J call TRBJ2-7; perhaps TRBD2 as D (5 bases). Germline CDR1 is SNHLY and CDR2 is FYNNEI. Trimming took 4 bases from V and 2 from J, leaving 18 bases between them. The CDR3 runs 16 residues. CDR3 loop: CASSARAAGRAYEQYF. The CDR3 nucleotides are TGTGCCAGCAGTGCGAGAGCTGCGGGTCGCGCCTACGAGCAGTACTTC. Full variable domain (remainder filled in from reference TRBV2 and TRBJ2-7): EPEVTQTPSHQVTQMGQEVILRCVPISNHLYFYWYRQILGQKVEFLVSFYNNEISEKSEIFDDQFSVERPDGSNFTLKIRSTKLEDSAMYFCASSARAAGRAYEQYFGPGTRLTVT.

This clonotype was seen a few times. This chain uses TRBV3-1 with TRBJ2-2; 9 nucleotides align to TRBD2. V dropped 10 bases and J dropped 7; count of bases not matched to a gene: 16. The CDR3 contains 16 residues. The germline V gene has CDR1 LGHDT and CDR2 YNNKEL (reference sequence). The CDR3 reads CATSRASGKRGGELFF. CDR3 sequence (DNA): TGTGCCACCTCCCGAGCTAGCGGGAAGAGAGGCGGGGAGCTGTTTTTT.

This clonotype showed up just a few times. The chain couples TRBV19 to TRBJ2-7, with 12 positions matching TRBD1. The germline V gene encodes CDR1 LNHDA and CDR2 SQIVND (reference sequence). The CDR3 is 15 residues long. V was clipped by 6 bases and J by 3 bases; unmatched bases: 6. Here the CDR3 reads CASSEGQGARYEQYF. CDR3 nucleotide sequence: TGTGCCAGTAGCGAGGGACAGGGGGCGCGCTACGAGCAGTACTTC.

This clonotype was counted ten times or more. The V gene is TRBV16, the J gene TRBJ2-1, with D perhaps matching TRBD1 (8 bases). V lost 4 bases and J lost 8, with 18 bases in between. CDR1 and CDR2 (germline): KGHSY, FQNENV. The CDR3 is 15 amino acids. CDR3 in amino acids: CASSRDRGGLDEQFF. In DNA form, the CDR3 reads TGTGCCAGCAGCCGTGACAGGGGAGGGCTGGATGAGCAGTTCTTC. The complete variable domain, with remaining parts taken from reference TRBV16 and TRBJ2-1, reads GEEVAQTPKHLVRGEGQKAKLYCAPIKGHSYVFWYQQVLKNEFKFLISFQNENVFDETGMPKERFSAKCLPNSPCSLEIQATKLEDSAVYFCASSRDRGGLDEQFFGPGTRLTVL.

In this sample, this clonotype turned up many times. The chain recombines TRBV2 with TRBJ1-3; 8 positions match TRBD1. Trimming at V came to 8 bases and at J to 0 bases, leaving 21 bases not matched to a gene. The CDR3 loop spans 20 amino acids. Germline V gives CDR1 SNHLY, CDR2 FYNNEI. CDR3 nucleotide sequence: TGTGCCAGCGTGTCCGGAATCTGGGGGGACAGGCCGAACTCTGGAAACACCATATATTTT. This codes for CASVSGIWGDRPNSGNTIYF.

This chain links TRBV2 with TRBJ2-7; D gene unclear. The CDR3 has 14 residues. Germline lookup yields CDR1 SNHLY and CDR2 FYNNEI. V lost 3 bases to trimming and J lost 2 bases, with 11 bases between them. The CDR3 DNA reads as TGTGCCAGCAGTGACTTGGCAGGACCCTACGAGCAGTACTTC. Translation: CASSDLAGPYEQYF.

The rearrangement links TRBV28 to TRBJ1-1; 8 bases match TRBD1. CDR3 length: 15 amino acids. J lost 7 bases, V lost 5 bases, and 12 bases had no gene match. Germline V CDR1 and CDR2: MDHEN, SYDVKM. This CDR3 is CASSAGGARLYEAFF. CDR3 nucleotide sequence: TGTGCCAGCAGTGCAGGGGGCGCTAGGTTATATGAAGCTTTCTTT.

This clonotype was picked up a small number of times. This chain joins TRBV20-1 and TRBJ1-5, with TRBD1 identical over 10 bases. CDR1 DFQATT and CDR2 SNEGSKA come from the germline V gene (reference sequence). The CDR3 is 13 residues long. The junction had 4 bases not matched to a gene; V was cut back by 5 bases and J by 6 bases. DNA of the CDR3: TGCAGTGCTCCTGGGACAGGGGCTCAGCCCCAGCATTTT. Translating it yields CSAPGTGAQPQHF.

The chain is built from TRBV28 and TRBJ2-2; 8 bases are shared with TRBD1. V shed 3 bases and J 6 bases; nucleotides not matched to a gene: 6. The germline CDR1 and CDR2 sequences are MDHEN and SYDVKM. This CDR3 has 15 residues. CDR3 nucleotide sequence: TGTGCCAGCAGTTTTGCGGACAGGGCCTCCGGGGAGCTGTTTTTT. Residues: CASSFADRASGELFF. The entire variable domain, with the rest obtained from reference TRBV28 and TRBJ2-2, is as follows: DVKVTQSSRYLVKRTGEKVFLECVQDMDHENMFWYRQDPGLGLRLIYFSYDVKMKEKGDIPEGYSVSREKKERFSLILESASTNQTSMYLCASSFADRASGELFFGEGSRLTVL.

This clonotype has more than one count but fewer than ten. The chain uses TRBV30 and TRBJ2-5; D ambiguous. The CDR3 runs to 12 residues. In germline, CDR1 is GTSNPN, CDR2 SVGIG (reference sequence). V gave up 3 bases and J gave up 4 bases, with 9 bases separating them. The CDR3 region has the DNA TGTGCCTGGAGCCTCGTCCCAGAGACCCAGTACTTC. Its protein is CAWSLVPETQYF.

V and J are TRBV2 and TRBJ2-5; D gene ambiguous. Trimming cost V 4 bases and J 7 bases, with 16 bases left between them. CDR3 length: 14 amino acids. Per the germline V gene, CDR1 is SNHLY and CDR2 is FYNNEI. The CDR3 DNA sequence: TGTGCCAGCAGTGCCCTGCATAATGTGGGGACCCAGTACTTC. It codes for CASSALHNVGTQYF.

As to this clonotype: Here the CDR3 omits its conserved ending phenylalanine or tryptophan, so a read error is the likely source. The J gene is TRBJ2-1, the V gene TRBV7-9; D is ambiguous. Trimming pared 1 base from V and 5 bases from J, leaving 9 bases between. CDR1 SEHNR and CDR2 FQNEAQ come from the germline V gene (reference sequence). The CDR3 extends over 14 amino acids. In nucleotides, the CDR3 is TGTGCCAGCAGCTTAGGTCAGTTCGACAATGAGCAGTTCCTC. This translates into CASSLGQFDNEQFL.

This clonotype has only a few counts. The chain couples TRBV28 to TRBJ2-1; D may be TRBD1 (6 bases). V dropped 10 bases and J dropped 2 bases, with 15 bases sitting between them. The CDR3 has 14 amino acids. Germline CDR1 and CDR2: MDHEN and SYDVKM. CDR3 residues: CATKSRGTYNEQFF. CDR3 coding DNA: TGTGCCACAAAAAGTAGGGGGACCTACAATGAGCAGTTCTTC. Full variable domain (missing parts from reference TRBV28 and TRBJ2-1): DVKVTQSSRYLVKRTGEKVFLECVQDMDHENMFWYRQDPGLGLRLIYFSYDVKMKEKGDIPEGYSVSREKKERFSLILESASTNQTSMYLCATKSRGTYNEQFFGPGTRLTVL.

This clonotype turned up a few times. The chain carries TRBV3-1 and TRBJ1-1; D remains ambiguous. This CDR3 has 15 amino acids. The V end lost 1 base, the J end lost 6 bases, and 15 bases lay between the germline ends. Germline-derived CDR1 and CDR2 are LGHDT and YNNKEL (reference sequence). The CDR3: CASSQGNWVGAEAFF. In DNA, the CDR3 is TGTGCCAGCAGCCAAGGAAATTGGGTGGGCGCTGAAGCTTTCTTT.

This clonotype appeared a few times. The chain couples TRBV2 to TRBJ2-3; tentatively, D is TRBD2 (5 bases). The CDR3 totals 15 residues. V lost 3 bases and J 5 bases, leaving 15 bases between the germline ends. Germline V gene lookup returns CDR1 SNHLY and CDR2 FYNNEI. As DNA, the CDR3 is TGTGCCAGCAGTGATAGACGGCGAGGAGGAGATACGCAGTATTTT. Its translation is CASSDRRRGGDTQYF.

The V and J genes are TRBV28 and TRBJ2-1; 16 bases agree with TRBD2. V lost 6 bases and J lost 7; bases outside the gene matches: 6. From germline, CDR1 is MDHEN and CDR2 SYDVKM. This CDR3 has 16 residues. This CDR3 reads CASSSGLAGGWNEQFF. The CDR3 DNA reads TGTGCCAGCAGCTCGGGACTAGCGGGAGGGTGGAATGAGCAGTTCTTC.

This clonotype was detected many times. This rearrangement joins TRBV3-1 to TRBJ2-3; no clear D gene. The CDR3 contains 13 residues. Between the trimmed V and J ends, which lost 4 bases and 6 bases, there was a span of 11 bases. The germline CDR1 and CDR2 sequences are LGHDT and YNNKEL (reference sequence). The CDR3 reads CASSLIVGDTQYF. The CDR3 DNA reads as TGTGCCAGCAGCCTGATTGTTGGGGATACGCAGTATTTT.

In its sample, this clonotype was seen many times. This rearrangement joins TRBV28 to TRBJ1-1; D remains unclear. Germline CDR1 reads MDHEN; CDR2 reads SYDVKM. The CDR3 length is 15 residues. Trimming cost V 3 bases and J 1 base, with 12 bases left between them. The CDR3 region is CASSFASPKNTEAFF. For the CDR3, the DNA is TGTGCCAGCAGTTTTGCCAGCCCGAAGAACACTGAAGCTTTCTTT.

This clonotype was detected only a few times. The CDR3 nucleotides read TGTGCCAGCAGTTCTCCTGGGAACACTGAAGCTTTCTTT. Protein sequence: CASSSPGNTEAFF. V is TRBV6-9 and J is TRBJ1-1; no reliable D call. Trimming left V 4 bases short and J 1 base short, with 7 bases between. The CDR3 consists of 13 residues. CDR1 is MNHGY and CDR2 is SVAAGI in the germline V gene.